Shown below are 10 T cell receptor beta chains from a single sample sequenced in a study of cytomegalovirus exposure and HLA in healthy donors. With 60 Vbeta and 13 Jbeta primers, the PCR was carried out. Sequencing used immunoSEQ multiplex PCR; TCRdb keeps in-frame clones, though not all of them. This sample's table reports roughly 90,000 clones. What was sequenced was PBMCs. These receptors all stem from a man aged 45-65 years in good health and CMV-seropositive.

The chain couples TRBV6-5 to TRBJ1-1; possible D gene TRBD1, 6 bases. V was shortened by 6 bases and J by 5 bases, with 16 bases between the two germline ends. CDR1 and CDR2 (germline): MNHEY, SVGAGI. The length of the CDR3 is 14 residues. CDR3: CASSPDSGSTEAFF. CDR3 DNA sequence: TGTGCCAGCAGCCCGGACAGCGGGAGTACTGAAGCTTTCTTT.

The chain recombines TRBV5-1 with TRBJ2-7, with D hard to call. Trimming pared 0 bases from V and 5 bases from J, leaving 15 bases between. Germline assignment: CDR1 SGHRS and CDR2 YFSETQ. The CDR3 consists of 15 residues. DNA of the CDR3: TGCGCCAGCAGCTTGGGTCCCAGCGCCCCGAACGAGCAGTACTTC. Amino acid sequence: CASSLGPSAPNEQYF. Combining the CDR3 with reference TRBV5-1 and TRBJ2-7 gives the whole variable domain KAGVTQTPRYLIKTRGQQVTLSCSPISGHRSVSWYQQTPGQGLQFLFEYFSETQRNKGNFPGRFSGRQFSNSRSEMNVSTLELGDSALYLCASSLGPSAPNEQYFGPGTRLTVT.

The rearrangement uses TRBV11-2 and TRBJ2-7, with 7 nucleotides matching TRBD2. Germline V lookup: CDR1 SGHAT, CDR2 FQNNGV. The CDR3 consists of 13 residues. V gave up 5 bases and J gave up 3 bases; unmatched junction bases: 4. CDR3 residues: CASSPSGNYEQYF. The DNA for the CDR3 is TGTGCCAGCAGCCCCAGCGGGAACTACGAGCAGTACTTC.

This chain links TRBV13 with TRBJ2-5; 9 bases fit TRBD2. V gave up 5 bases and J gave up 2 bases; unmatched junction bases: 12. CDR1 is PRHDT, CDR2 FYEKMQ, per germline (reference sequence). This CDR3 is 17 amino acids long. The CDR3: CASSPDNILAGQETQYF. CDR3 in DNA: TGTGCCAGCAGCCCTGACAATATCCTAGCGGGACAAGAGACCCAGTACTTC.

The chain links TRBV13 to TRBJ2-2, with 7 nucleotides matching TRBD2. With V trimmed by 1 base and J by 2 bases, 7 bases remained unmatched. The CDR3 is 17 amino acids. Germline CDR1 and CDR2: PRHDT and FYEKMQ (reference sequence). CDR3: CASSLEGGRGNTGELFF. CDR3 sequence (DNA): TGTGCCAGCAGCTTAGAGGGCGGGAGAGGAAACACCGGGGAGCTGTTTTTT.

The chain links TRBV5-5 to TRBJ2-7, with a possible D match to TRBD2 (5 bases). Deletions cut 1 base from V and 9 bases from J, with 14 bases between. Per germline, CDR1 SGHKS and CDR2 YYEKEE (reference sequence). The CDR3 spans 13 residues. The CDR3 nucleotides are TGTGCCAGCAGCTTGATAGACGAAGGGAGGCAGTACGTC. It encodes CASSLIDEGRQYV.

The V call is TRBV10-3, the J call TRBJ2-7; D is undetermined. The germline CDR1 and CDR2 sequences are ENHRY and SYGVKD. V dropped 5 bases and J dropped 4 bases, with 9 bases sitting between them. This CDR3 spans 12 amino acids. The DNA for the CDR3 is TGTGCCATCAGTCCCGCCGGGTACGAGCAGTACTTC. Amino acids: CAISPAGYEQYF.

The rearrangement uses TRBV6-1 and TRBJ1-1; TRBD1 matches 7 bases. V was pared by 5 bases and J by 5 bases, with 11 bases of the junction left unmatched. CDR3 size: 15 residues. Germline assignment: CDR1 MNHNS and CDR2 SASEGT. CDR3 region: CASSIPQGRETEAFF. CDR3 nucleotides: TGTGCCAGCAGTATTCCACAGGGGCGAGAGACTGAAGCTTTCTTT.

The rearrangement uses TRBV5-5 and TRBJ2-2; 15 positions match TRBD2. There are 18 residues in the CDR3. Trimming at V came to 4 bases and at J to 0 bases, leaving 4 bases not matched to a gene. The V gene's germline CDR1 is SGHKS and CDR2 YYEKEE (reference sequence). The CDR3, as DNA: TGTGCCAGCAGCCTCGGACTAGCGGGAGGGGCGAACACCGGGGAGCTGTTTTTT. This gives the protein CASSLGLAGGANTGELFF.

The gene calls are TRBV19 and TRBJ1-2; TRBD1 aligns across 10 bases. The junction had 1 base not matched to a gene; V was cut back by 2 bases and J by 7 bases. Germline-derived CDR1 and CDR2 are LNHDA and SQIVND (reference sequence). CDR3 length equals 13 residues. The CDR3 sequence: CASSIRTGGGYTF. In nucleotides, the CDR3 is TGTGCCAGTAGTATAAGGACAGGGGGTGGCTACACCTTC.